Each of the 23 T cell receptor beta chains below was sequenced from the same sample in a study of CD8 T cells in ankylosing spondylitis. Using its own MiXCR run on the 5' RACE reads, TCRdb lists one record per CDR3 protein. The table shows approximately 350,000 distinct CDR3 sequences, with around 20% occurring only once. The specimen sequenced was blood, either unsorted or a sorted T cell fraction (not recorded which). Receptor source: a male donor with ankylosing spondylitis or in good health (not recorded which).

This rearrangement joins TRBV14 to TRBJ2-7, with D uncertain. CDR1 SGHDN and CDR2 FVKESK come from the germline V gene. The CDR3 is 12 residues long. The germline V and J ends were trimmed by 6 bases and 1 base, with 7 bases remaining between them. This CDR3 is CASSQLSYEQYF. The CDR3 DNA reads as TGTGCCAGCAGTCAGCTATCCTACGAGCAGTACTTC. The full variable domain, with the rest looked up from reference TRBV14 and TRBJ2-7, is EAGVTQFPSHSVIEKGQTVTLRCDPISGHDNLYWYRRVMGKEIKFLLHFVKESKQDESGMPNNRFLAERTGGTYSTLKVQPAELEDSGVYFCASSQLSYEQYFGPGTRLTVT.

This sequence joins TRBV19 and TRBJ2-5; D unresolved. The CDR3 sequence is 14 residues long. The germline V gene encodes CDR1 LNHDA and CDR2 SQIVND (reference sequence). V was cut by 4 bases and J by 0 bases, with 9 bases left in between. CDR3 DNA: TGTGCCAGTAGTACAACTGGGGACCAAGAGACCCAGTACTTC. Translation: CASSTTGDQETQYF.

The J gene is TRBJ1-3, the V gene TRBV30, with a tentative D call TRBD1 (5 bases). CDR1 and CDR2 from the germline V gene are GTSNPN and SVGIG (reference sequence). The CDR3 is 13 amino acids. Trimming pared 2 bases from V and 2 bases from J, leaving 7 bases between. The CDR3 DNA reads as TGTGCCTGGAGTCAAGGGGCTGGAAACACCATATATTTT. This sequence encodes CAWSQGAGNTIYF.

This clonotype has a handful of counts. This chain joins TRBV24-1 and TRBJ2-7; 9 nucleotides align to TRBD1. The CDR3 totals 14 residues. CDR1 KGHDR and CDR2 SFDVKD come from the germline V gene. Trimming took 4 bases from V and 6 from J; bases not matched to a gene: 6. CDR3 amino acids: CATSDSGTGIEQYF. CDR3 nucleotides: TGTGCCACCAGTGACTCTGGGACAGGGATCGAGCAGTACTTC.

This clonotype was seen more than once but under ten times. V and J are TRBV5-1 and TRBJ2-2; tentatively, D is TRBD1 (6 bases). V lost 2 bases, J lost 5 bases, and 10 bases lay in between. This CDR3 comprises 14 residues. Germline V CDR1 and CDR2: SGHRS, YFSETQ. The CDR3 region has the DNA TGCGCCAGCAGCTTCCGAGGGGGTACCGGGGAGCTGTTTTTT. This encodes CASSFRGGTGELFF.

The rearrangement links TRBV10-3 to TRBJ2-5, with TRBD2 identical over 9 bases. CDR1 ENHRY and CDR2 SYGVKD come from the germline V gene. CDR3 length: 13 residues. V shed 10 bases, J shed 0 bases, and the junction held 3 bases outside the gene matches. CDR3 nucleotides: TGTGCCAGCGCGGGGGGGTACCAAGAGACCCAGTACTTC. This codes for CASAGGYQETQYF.

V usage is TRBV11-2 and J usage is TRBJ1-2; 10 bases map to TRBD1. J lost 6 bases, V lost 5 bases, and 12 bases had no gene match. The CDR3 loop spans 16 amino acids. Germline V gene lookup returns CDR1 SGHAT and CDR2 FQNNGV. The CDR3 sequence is CASSLGTGAHDDGYTF. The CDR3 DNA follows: TGTGCCAGCAGCCTCGGGACAGGGGCCCACGATGATGGCTACACCTTC.

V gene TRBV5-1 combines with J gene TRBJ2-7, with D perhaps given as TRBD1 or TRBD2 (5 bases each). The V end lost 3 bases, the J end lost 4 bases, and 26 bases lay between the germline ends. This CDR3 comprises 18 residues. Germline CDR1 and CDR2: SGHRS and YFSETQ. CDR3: CASSSVDGGVRALYEQYF. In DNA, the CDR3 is TGCGCCAGCAGCTCCGTTGATGGGGGAGTCAGGGCCTTATACGAGCAGTACTTC.

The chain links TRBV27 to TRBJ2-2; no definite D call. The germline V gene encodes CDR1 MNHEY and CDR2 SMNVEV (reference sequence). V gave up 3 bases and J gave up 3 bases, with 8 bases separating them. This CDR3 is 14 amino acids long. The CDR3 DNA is TGTGCCAGCAGTTTCGGCGCTTACACCGGGGAGCTGTTTTTT. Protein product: CASSFGAYTGELFF.

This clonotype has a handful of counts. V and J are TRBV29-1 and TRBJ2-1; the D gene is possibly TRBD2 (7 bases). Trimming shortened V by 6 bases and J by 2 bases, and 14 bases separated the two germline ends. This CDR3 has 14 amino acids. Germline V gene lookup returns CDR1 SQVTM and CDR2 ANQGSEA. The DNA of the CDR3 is TGCAGCGTCCGGGACGGGGGGCCCTACAATGAGCAGTTCTTC. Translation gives CSVRDGGPYNEQFF.

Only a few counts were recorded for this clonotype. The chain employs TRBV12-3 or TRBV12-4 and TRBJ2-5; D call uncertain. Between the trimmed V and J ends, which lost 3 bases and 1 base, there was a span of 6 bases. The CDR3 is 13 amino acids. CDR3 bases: TGTGCCAGCAGTTTTGTGGCCCAAGAGACCCAGTACTTC. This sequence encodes CASSFVAQETQYF.

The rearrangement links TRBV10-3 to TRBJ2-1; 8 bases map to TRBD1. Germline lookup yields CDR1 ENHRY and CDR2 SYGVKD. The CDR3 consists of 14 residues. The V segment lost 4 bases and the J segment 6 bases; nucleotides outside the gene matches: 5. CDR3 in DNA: TGTGCCATCAGTGGGCAGGGGGCTGTCAATGAGCAGTTCTTC. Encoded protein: CAISGQGAVNEQFF.

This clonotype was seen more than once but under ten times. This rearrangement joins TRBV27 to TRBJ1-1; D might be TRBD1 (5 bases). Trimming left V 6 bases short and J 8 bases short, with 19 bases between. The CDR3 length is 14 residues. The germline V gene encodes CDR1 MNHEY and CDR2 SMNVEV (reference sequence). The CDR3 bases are TGTGCCAGCAGCCCGCTTGGCGGGGGAGGCGAAGCTTTCTTT. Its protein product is CASSPLGGGGEAFF.

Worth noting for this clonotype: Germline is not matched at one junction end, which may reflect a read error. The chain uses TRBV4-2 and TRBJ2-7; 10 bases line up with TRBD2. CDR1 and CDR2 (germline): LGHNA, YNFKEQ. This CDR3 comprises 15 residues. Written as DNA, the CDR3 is TGTGCCAGCAGCAAAGAGCGGGGGGGCGCCTACGAGCAGTACTTC. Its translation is CASSKERGGAYEQYF.

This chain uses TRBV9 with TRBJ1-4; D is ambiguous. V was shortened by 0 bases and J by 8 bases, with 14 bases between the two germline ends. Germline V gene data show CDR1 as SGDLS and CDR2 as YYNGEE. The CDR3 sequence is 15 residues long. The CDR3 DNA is TGTGCCAGCAGCGTAGATGAGGGAACTGGGGAAAAACTGTTTTTT. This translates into CASSVDEGTGEKLFF. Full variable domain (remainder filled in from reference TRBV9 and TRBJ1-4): DSGVTQTPKHLITATGQRVTLRCSPRSGDLSVYWYQQSLDQGLQFLIQYYNGEERAKGNILERFSAQQFPDLHSELNLSSLELGDSALYFCASSVDEGTGEKLFFGSGTQLSVL.

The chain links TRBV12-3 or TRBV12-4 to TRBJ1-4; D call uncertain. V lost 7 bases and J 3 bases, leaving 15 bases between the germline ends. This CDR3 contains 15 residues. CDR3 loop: CASTQAGSANEKLFF. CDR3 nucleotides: TGTGCCAGCACCCAAGCCGGGTCGGCTAATGAAAAACTGTTTTTT.

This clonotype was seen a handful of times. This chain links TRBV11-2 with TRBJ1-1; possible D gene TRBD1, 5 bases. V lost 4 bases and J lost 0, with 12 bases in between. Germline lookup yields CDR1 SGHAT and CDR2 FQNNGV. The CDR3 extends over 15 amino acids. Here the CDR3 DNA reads TGTGCCAGCAGCTCGGGACGGCAGATGAACACTGAAGCTTTCTTT. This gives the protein CASSSGRQMNTEAFF.

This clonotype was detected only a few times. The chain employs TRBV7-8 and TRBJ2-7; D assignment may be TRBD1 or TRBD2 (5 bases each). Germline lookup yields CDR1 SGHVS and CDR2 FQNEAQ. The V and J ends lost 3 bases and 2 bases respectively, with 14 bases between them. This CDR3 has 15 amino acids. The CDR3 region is CASSFPGTVTYEQYF. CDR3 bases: TGTGCCAGCAGCTTCCCCGGGACGGTTACCTACGAGCAGTACTTC.

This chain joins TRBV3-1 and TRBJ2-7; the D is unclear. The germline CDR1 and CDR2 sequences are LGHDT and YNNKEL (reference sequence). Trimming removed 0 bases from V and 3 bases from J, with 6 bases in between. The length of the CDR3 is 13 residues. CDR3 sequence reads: CASSQDPDYEQYF. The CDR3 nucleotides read TGTGCCAGCAGCCAAGACCCGGACTACGAGCAGTACTTC.

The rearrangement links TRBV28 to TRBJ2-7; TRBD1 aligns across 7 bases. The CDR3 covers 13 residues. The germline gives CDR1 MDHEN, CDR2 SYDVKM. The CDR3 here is CAKQGQGLHEQYF. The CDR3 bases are TGTGCTAAACAGGGGCAGGGGTTACACGAGCAGTACTTC.

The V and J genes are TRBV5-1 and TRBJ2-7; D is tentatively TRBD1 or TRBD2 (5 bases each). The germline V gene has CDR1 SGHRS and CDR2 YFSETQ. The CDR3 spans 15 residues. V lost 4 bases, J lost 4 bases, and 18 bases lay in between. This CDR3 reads CASSPGTTEGYEQYF. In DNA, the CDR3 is TGCGCCAGCAGCCCCGGGACCACTGAAGGTTACGAGCAGTACTTC.

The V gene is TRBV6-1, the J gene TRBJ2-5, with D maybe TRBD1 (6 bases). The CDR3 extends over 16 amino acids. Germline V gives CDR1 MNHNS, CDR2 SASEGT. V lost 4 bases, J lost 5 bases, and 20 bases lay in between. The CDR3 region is CASSATTGTGGETQYF. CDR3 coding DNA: TGTGCCAGCAGTGCCACAACAGGGACCGGTGGCGAGACCCAGTACTTC.

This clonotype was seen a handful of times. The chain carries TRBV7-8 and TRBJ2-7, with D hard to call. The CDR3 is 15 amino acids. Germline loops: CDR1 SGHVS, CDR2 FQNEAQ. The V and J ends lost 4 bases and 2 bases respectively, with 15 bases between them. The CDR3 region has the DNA TGTGCCAGCAGCTCCCCGGGTCGGGTTCCCTACGAGCAGTACTTC. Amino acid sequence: CASSSPGRVPYEQYF.